These 14 T cell receptor beta chains came from one sample sequenced in a study of neurological immune-mediated disorders (dated by TCRdb to about 2019). Receptor amplification or capture employed 5' RACE. Sequencing relied on an Illumina HiSeq 2500. TCRdb reworked the public reads: Q25 trimming with fastp, MiXCR clone assembly, productive beta chains retained. For every CDR3 protein sequence, its rows merge into one entry that carries the most common genes and DNA. The sample yields approximately 50,000 distinct CDR3 sequences; around 5.8% were counted once. The top ten hold over 1.2% of the sample. The specimen sequenced was CD4+ T cells from blood. The source is a woman under 30 with multiple sclerosis.

This clonotype was recorded many times. The V call is TRBV29-1, the J call TRBJ1-2; D may be TRBD1 (5 bases). The CDR3 runs 14 residues. The germline V and J ends were trimmed by 1 base and 4 bases, with 13 bases remaining between them. Germline assignment: CDR1 SQVTM and CDR2 ANQGSEA. CDR3 loop: CSVEVLSRGYGYTF. CDR3 sequence (DNA): TGCAGCGTTGAAGTTCTCAGTAGGGGCTATGGCTACACCTTC.

The chain carries TRBV6-5 and TRBJ1-1, with D possibly matching TRBD1 (5 bases). CDR3 size: 16 residues. The germline V gene encodes CDR1 MNHEY and CDR2 SVGAGI. The ends were cut back, 2 bases at V and 6 bases at J, with 19 bases in the middle. CDR3 bases: TGTGCCAGCAGTTACGACCTTGCCGGGAGAGGGGCTGAAGCTTTCTTT. This sequence encodes CASSYDLAGRGAEAFF.

This clonotype was counted ten times or more. V is TRBV5-1 and J is TRBJ2-2; D unresolved. The V end was cut by 3 bases, the J end by 2 bases, with 2 bases between. CDR1 SGHRS and CDR2 YFSETQ come from the germline V gene. This CDR3 has 12 amino acids. CDR3 coding DNA: TGCGCCAGCAGCTCAAACACCGGGGAGCTGTTTTTT. Translated: CASSSNTGELFF.

This clonotype has a handful of counts. The rearrangement uses TRBV27 and TRBJ2-2; perhaps TRBD2 as D (7 bases). The CDR3 extends over 16 amino acids. Trimming removed 1 base at V and 4 bases at J, with 13 bases between. CDR1 is MNHEY and CDR2 is SMNVEV in the germline V gene (reference sequence). CDR3: CASSLWGGAVTGELFF. For the CDR3, the DNA is TGTGCCAGCAGTTTATGGGGGGGCGCCGTCACCGGGGAGCTGTTTTTT.

This clonotype came up a few times. This chain uses TRBV20-1 with TRBJ2-7; D is undetermined. The CDR3 is 11 amino acids. V was trimmed by 5 bases and J by 3 bases, leaving 8 bases between them. Per germline, CDR1 DFQATT and CDR2 SNEGSKA (reference sequence). CDR3 nucleotide sequence: TGCAGTGCTCGCTATAACTACGAGCAGTACTTC. Its protein is CSARYNYEQYF.

The table lists this clonotype with many counts. V is TRBV7-8 and J is TRBJ1-1; D perhaps matches TRBD1 (6 bases). Germline lookup yields CDR1 SGHVS and CDR2 FQNEAQ. There are 16 residues in the CDR3. V was clipped by 2 bases and J by 0 bases, with 13 bases between them. The CDR3: CASSLRGGVMNTEAFF. Here the CDR3 DNA reads TGTGCCAGCAGCTTACGAGGGGGAGTGATGAACACTGAAGCTTTCTTT.

The table lists this clonotype with many counts. The rearrangement joins TRBV6-5 to TRBJ1-1; no clear D gene. The V gene's germline CDR1 is MNHEY and CDR2 SVGAGI. The CDR3 runs 15 residues. V lost 4 bases to trimming and J lost 0 bases, with 12 bases between them. CDR3 loop: CASSSGRRLNTEAFF. CDR3 nucleotides: TGTGCCAGCAGTTCGGGTAGAAGGTTGAACACTGAAGCTTTCTTT.

This clonotype was counted a few times. This chain's CDR3 is CAWTRSGANVLTF. The CDR3 DNA is TGTGCCTGGACTAGGTCTGGGGCCAACGTCCTGACTTTC. The J gene is TRBJ2-6, the V gene TRBV30; no clear D. There are 13 residues in the CDR3. Germline assignment: CDR1 GTSNPN and CDR2 SVGIG (reference sequence). V was cut by 4 bases and J by 1 base, with 5 bases left in between.

Ten or more counts support this clonotype. Here the CDR3 DNA reads TGCGCCAGCAGCCGCGAACTAGCGGGGAGCACAGATACGCAGTATTTT. It encodes CASSRELAGSTDTQYF. V and J are TRBV4-1 and TRBJ2-3; 10 bases match TRBD2. The CDR3 runs 16 residues. Per germline, CDR1 MGHRA and CDR2 YSYEKL. After removal of 4 bases from V and 0 bases from J, the junction contained 4 bases not matched to a gene.

This clonotype was observed at least ten times. The chain uses TRBV12-3 or TRBV12-4 and TRBJ2-1, with TRBD2 identical over 12 bases. This CDR3 has 18 amino acids. Trimming took 4 bases from V and 0 from J; bases not matched to a gene: 7. The chain's CDR3 is CASSSSGRAPSSYNEQFF. DNA of the CDR3: TGTGCCAGCAGTTCTAGCGGGAGGGCCCCTAGCTCCTACAATGAGCAGTTCTTC.

This clonotype showed up many times. This chain joins TRBV5-5 and TRBJ2-1; possible D gene TRBD1, 5 bases. CDR3 length: 15 residues. With 1 base removed from V and 4 bases from J, the gap between germline ends came to 12 bases. CDR1 SGHKS and CDR2 YYEKEE come from the germline V gene (reference sequence). This CDR3 is CASSLTGSTYNEQFF. The CDR3 DNA reads TGTGCCAGCAGCTTGACAGGCAGCACTTACAATGAGCAGTTCTTC.

This clonotype appeared many times. The genes are TRBV15 and TRBJ2-3; D unclear. Germline V gives CDR1 LNHNV, CDR2 YYDKDF (reference sequence). The CDR3 contains 16 residues. Deletions cut 3 bases from V and 3 bases from J, with 16 bases between. CDR3 sequence reads: CATSSGGFSRTDTQYF. The CDR3 DNA sequence: TGTGCCACCAGCAGCGGTGGGTTTTCCCGGACAGATACGCAGTATTTT.

The V and J genes are TRBV19 and TRBJ1-2; a possible D gene is TRBD1 (5 bases). The V gene's germline CDR1 is LNHDA and CDR2 SQIVND (reference sequence). Trimming took off 3 bases at V and 6 bases at J, with 11 bases between the two ends. The CDR3 extends over 13 amino acids. The CDR3 sequence is CASSMVLGHGYTF. DNA for the CDR3: TGTGCCAGTAGTATGGTTTTGGGACATGGCTACACCTTC.

This clonotype turned up a few times. The rearrangement links TRBV24-1 to TRBJ2-7; 7 nucleotides align to TRBD2. V was pared by 5 bases and J by 1 base, with 7 bases of the junction left unmatched. This CDR3 comprises 15 residues. In germline, CDR1 is KGHDR, CDR2 SFDVKD. The CDR3 DNA is TGTGCCACCAGTGGTGGACTAGACGGGTCCTACGAGCAGTACTTC. Amino acids: CATSGGLDGSYEQYF.